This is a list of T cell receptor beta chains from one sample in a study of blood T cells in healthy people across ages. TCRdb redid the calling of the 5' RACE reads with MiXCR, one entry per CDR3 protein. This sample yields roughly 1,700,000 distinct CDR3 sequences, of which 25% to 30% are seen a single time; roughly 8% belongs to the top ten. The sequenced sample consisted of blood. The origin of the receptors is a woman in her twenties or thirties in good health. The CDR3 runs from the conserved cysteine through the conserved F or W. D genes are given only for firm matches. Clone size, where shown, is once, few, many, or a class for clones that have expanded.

CAISGAKNTEAFF	TGTGCCATCAGTGGGGCGAAGAACACTGAAGCTTTCTTT	NA	TRBV10-3	TRBJ1-1	NA
CSARDLAESSYEQYF	TGCAGTGCTAGAGATCTAGCGGAAAGCTCCTACGAGCAGTACTTC	TRBD2	TRBV20-1	TRBJ2-7	many
CATSGGDETQYF	TGTGCCACCTCCGGGGGCGACGAGACCCAGTACTTC	NA	TRBV2	TRBJ2-5	NA
CASSLRGQGLRTLHF	TGTGCCAGCAGTTTACGGGGACAGGGGCTTAGAACCCTCCACTTT	TRBD1	TRBV27	TRBJ1-6	many
CASSLTGVDQPQHF	TGCGCCAGCAGCTTGACAGGGGTAGATCAGCCCCAGCATTTT	TRBD1	TRBV5-1	TRBJ1-5	many
CSAGSRTSGANEQFF	TGCAGTGCTGGATCACGGACTAGCGGGGCTAATGAGCAGTTCTTC	TRBD2	TRBV20-1	TRBJ2-1	many
CASSQGSLKETQYF	TGTGCCAGCAGCCAGGGGTCCCTGAAAGAGACCCAGTACTTC	NA	TRBV7-2	TRBJ2-5	NA
CASGRDPSAPNYGYAF	TGCGCCAGCGGCCGGGACCCCTCGGCTCCTAACTATGGCTACGCCTTC	NA	TRBV5-1	TRBJ1-2	NA
CAIGQGREQYF	TGTGCCATAGGACAGGGTCGCGAGCAGTACTTC	TRBD1	TRBV12-3/TRBV12-4	TRBJ2-7	few
CRAQRASYEQYF	TGCAGGGCCCAGCGGGCCTCCTACGAGCAGTACTTC	NA	TRBV20-1	TRBJ2-7	once
CSHAPSDFPSGVQETQYF	TGCAGCCACGCCCCGTCTGATTTTCCTAGCGGGGTACAAGAGACCCAGTACTTC	TRBD2	TRBV29-1	TRBJ2-5	NA
CASSLPDSGIQYF	TGTGCCAGCAGCCTACCGGACAGTGGCATTCAGTACTTC	NA	TRBV7-9	TRBJ2-4	few
CASSVAVAGYTF	TGTGCCAGCAGCGTAGCGGTTGCTGGCTACACCTTC	NA	TRBV7-9	TRBJ1-2	few